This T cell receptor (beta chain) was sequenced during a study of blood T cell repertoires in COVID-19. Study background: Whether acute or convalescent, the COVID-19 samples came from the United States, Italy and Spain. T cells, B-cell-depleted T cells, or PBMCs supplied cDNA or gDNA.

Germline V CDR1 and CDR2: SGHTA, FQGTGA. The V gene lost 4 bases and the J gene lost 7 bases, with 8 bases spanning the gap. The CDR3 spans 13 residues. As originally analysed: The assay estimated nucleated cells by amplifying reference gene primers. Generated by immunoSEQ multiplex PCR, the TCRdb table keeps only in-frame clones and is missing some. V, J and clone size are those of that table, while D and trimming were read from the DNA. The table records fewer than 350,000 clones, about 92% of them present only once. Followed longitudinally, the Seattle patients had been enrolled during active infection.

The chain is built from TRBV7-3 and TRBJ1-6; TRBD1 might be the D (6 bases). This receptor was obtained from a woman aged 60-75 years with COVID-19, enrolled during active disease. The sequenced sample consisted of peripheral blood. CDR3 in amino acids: CASSYRENSPLHF. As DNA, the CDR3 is TGTGCCAGCAGCTACAGGGAGAATTCACCCCTCCACTTT.